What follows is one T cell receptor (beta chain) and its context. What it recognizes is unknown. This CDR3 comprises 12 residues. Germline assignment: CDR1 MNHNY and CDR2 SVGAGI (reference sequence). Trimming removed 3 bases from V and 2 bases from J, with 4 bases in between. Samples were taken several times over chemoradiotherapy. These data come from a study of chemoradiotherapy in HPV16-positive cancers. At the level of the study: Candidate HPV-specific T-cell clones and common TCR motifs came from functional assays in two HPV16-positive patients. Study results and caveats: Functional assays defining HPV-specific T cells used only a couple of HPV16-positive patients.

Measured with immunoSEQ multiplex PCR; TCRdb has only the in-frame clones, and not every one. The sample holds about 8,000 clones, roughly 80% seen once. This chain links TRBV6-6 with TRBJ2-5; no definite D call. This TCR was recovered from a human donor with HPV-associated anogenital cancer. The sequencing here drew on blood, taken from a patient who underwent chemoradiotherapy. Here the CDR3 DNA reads TGTGCCAGCAGTTATCTTCAAGAGACCCAGTACTTC. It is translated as CASSYLQETQYF.